This T cell receptor (beta chain) was identified in a study of cytomegalovirus exposure and HLA in healthy donors. The V gene's germline CDR1 is ENHRY and CDR2 SYGVKD. V lost 3 bases, J lost 1 base, and 15 bases lay in between. The CDR3 covers 16 residues. The PCR used 60 Vbeta and 13 Jbeta primers. In the study's own analysis: In a later analysis, of around 85 million unique beta chains, about 12 million appeared in at least two donors. TCRdb keeps only in-frame clones here, not all; method: immunoSEQ multiplex PCR. The V and J calls and the clone size are those of that table, but D and trimming were determined from the DNA. The repertoire includes about 100,000 clones, roughly 87% of them detected once, and less than 3.5% sits in the top ten.

This receptor was identified in a young man in good health and CMV-seropositive. The sample comprised PBMCs. The V and J genes are TRBV10-3 and TRBJ1-2; D gene uncertain. The CDR3 protein is CAISERRDSSNYGYTF. DNA of the CDR3: TGTGCCATCAGTGAAAGAAGAGATTCTAGTAACTATGGCTACACCTTC.